The 32 T cell receptor beta chains below all came from one sample that was sequenced in a study of T cells expressing NK-cell markers. From the 5' RACE reads, TCRdb lists one entry per CDR3 protein and no DNA. The sample table includes 400,000 to 500,000 distinct CDR3 sequences. Sequencing used blood T cells: a sorted CD56 or NKG2C T cell subset, CD4+ or CD8+ T cells, or bulk PBMC T cells (not recorded which). The receptor source for this set is a woman between 18 and 70 years old in good health.

The gene calls are TRBV12-3 or TRBV12-4 and TRBJ1-2; with no DNA, the TCRdb D assignment of TRBD1 cannot be verified. The CDR3 covers 15 residues. Here the CDR3 reads CASSPHRDRAAGYTF.

The V gene is TRBV12-3 or TRBV12-4, the J gene TRBJ1-3; TCRdb's D call of TRBD1 is untestable without DNA. The CDR3 loop spans 13 amino acids. The CDR3 loop is CASTVDRGDTIYF.

V and J are TRBV28 and TRBJ2-7; TCRdb's D call of TRBD2 is untestable without DNA. Germline loops: CDR1 MDHEN, CDR2 SYDVKM. The CDR3 has 15 amino acids. This CDR3 reads CASSSVSGRTYEQYF.

The chain uses TRBV12-3 or TRBV12-4 and TRBJ2-7. The CDR3 is made up of 13 amino acids. The CDR3 protein is CASRLAGTYEQYF.

This chain connects TRBV10-3 to TRBJ2-5; TCRdb's D call of TRBD2 is untestable without DNA. Germline V gene sequence: CDR1 ENHRY, CDR2 SYGVKD. The CDR3 runs 13 residues. The CDR3 sequence: CAISSDLGETQYF.

The chain combines TRBV7-9 with TRBJ2-2; the D call of TRBD2 rests on TCRdb alone, since no DNA is present to check it. This CDR3 spans 15 amino acids. Looked up from germline, CDR1 is SEHNR and CDR2 is FQNEAQ (reference sequence). The CDR3 loop is CASSLVAGATGELFF. Looking up the rest from reference TRBV7-9 and TRBJ2-2 gives the full variable domain: DTGVSQNPRHKITKRGQNVTFRCDPISEHNRLYWYRQTLGQGPEFLTYFQNEAQLEKSRLLSDRFSAERPKGSFSTLEIQRTEQGDSAMYLCASSLVAGATGELFFGEGSRLTVL.

This sequence joins TRBV4-3 and TRBJ2-7; the D gene TCRdb calls, TRBD1, cannot be checked with no DNA. The CDR3 spans 13 residues. CDR1 and CDR2 from the germline V gene are LGHNA and YSLEER. CDR3 region: CASSQNTGSEQYF.

The rearrangement links TRBV6-1 to TRBJ1-3. The CDR3 sequence is 13 residues long. Germline V gene sequence: CDR1 MNHNS, CDR2 SASEGT. The CDR3 loop reads CASRDSGGNTIYF.

The rearrangement links TRBV5-1 to TRBJ1-4; the D call of TRBD1 rests on TCRdb alone, since no DNA is present to check it. This CDR3 has 16 amino acids. Germline V gene sequence: CDR1 SGHRS, CDR2 YFSETQ. The chain's CDR3 is CASSPRSAGSGEKLFF.

The chain joins TRBV23-1 to TRBJ1-5; TCRdb's D call, TRBD1, is unchecked because there is no DNA. TRBV23-1 is annotated as an ORF whose role is uncertain. CDR3 size: 12 residues. CDR3 residues: CASSRGDRSQHF.

The chain links TRBV12-3 or TRBV12-4 to TRBJ1-5; TCRdb proposes TRBD1, but this gene call is untestable without DNA. The CDR3 is 16 amino acids. CDR3 residues: CASSRGTLYSNQPQHF.

The rearrangement joins TRBV20-1 to TRBJ2-5; TCRdb outputs TRBD1, but without DNA this stays unchecked. Germline CDR1 DFQATT, CDR2 SNEGSKA (reference sequence). This CDR3 contains 14 residues. Here the CDR3 reads CSAPPRGPQETQYF.

The V and J genes are TRBV18 and TRBJ1-4. Germline-derived CDR1 and CDR2 are KGHSH and LQKENI. This CDR3 region has 13 residues. This chain's CDR3 is CASQYSGGEKLFF. Combining the CDR3 with reference TRBV18 and TRBJ1-4 gives the whole variable domain NAGVMQNPRHLVRRRGQEARLRCSPMKGHSHVYWYRQLPEEGLKFMVYLQKENIIDESGMPKERFSAEFPKEGPSILRIQQVVRGDSAAYFCASQYSGGEKLFFGSGTQLSVL.

The genes are TRBV5-1 and TRBJ2-1; absent DNA, TCRdb's TRBD2 call cannot be checked. The CDR3 is 16 residues long. CDR1 and CDR2 (germline): SGHRS, YFSETQ. CDR3: CASSDRTSGSGDEQFF.

The chain links TRBV12-3 or TRBV12-4 to TRBJ2-1. This CDR3 has 11 amino acids. CDR3 sequence reads: CASSKKNEQFF.

The chain couples TRBV7-8 to TRBJ1-1. The CDR3 is 14 amino acids. Germline V lookup: CDR1 SGHVS, CDR2 FQNEAQ. The CDR3 protein is CASSTGGPSTEAFF.

CDR3 amino acids: CASSHLLGESTGELFF. This sequence joins TRBV7-2 and TRBJ2-2. The CDR3 runs to 16 residues. Germline V CDR1 and CDR2: SGHTA, FQGNSA.

CDR3: CASSHPKTRDRGYGYTF. The chain carries TRBV28 and TRBJ1-2; TCRdb picks TRBD1, but there is no DNA to check that call. Germline CDR1 and CDR2: MDHEN and SYDVKM. The CDR3 runs to 17 residues.

The genes are TRBV12-3 or TRBV12-4 and TRBJ1-1; the TRBD1 assignment by TCRdb is unverifiable without DNA. The length of the CDR3 is 13 residues. This CDR3 reads CASRSQGAGYAFF.

The V and J genes are TRBV20-1 and TRBJ2-1; the TRBD2 assignment by TCRdb is unverifiable without DNA. This CDR3 comprises 19 residues. Germline CDR1 is DFQATT and CDR2 is SNEGSKA (reference sequence). The CDR3 protein is CSATPQDPRAGGLVNEQFF.

The V and J genes are TRBV18 and TRBJ2-7; TCRdb selects TRBD1, and the lack of DNA leaves this call unchecked. The germline V gene has CDR1 KGHSH and CDR2 LQKENI. The CDR3 loop spans 14 amino acids. This CDR3 is CASSPGTVGDEQYF.

The chain recombines TRBV5-6 with TRBJ1-5. Looked up from germline, CDR1 is SGHDT and CDR2 is YYEEEE. There are 13 residues in the CDR3. The CDR3 region is CASSLKLHQPQHF.

The V and J genes are TRBV20-1 and TRBJ2-1. This CDR3 has 15 amino acids. Germline V lookup: CDR1 DFQATT, CDR2 SNEGSKA (reference sequence). CDR3 residues: CSARSAADPYNEQFF.

V usage is TRBV5-4 and J usage is TRBJ2-1; the D call from TCRdb, TRBD1, cannot be confirmed without DNA. The CDR3 length is 15 residues. The germline gives CDR1 SGHNT, CDR2 YYREEE (reference sequence). The chain's CDR3 is CASSPTGDSYNEQFF.

The chain couples TRBV6-5 to TRBJ2-5. The CDR3 covers 11 residues. CDR1 and CDR2 from the germline V gene are MNHEY and SVGAGI. CDR3 residues: CASSHGLDWYF.

The V call is TRBV12-3 or TRBV12-4, the J call TRBJ2-1; as DNA is missing, the TRBD1 call by TCRdb cannot be tested. The CDR3 extends over 16 amino acids. CDR3 amino acids: CASSHTGSSVYNEQFF.

This CDR3 is CASTDGSYEQYF. The V and J genes are TRBV27 and TRBJ2-7. The CDR3 is 12 residues long. Germline assignment: CDR1 MNHEY and CDR2 SMNVEV (reference sequence).

The chain is built from TRBV20-1 and TRBJ2-3. The CDR3 runs to 11 residues. Per germline, CDR1 DFQATT and CDR2 SNEGSKA (reference sequence). CDR3 sequence: CSATSPDTQYF.

This chain's CDR3 is CASSLTVTYEQYF. This rearrangement joins TRBV5-1 to TRBJ2-7. Germline values: CDR1 SGHRS, CDR2 YFSETQ. The CDR3 extends over 13 amino acids. The variable domain in full, completed from reference TRBV5-1 and TRBJ2-7, reads KAGVTQTPRYLIKTRGQQVTLSCSPISGHRSVSWYQQTPGQGLQFLFEYFSETQRNKGNFPGRFSGRQFSNSRSEMNVSTLELGDSALYLCASSLTVTYEQYFGPGTRLTVT.

The gene calls are TRBV29-1 and TRBJ2-7; TCRdb reports TRBD2, a call that lacks DNA to check it against. This CDR3 has 15 amino acids. Germline V gene sequence: CDR1 SQVTM, CDR2 ANQGSEA. The CDR3 region is CSVGTSEDTTYEQYF.

The chain combines TRBV3-1 with TRBJ2-2; TCRdb's D gene call, TRBD2, goes unchecked for lack of DNA. Germline CDR1 reads LGHDT; CDR2 reads YNNKEL (reference sequence). CDR3 length: 16 amino acids. CDR3 region: CASSHTRLAGAGELFF.

The V and J genes are TRBV5-4 and TRBJ2-5; TCRdb's D call of TRBD2 is untestable without DNA. The germline gives CDR1 SGHNT, CDR2 YYREEE (reference sequence). The CDR3 spans 17 residues. The CDR3 region is CASSSLTSGVNQETQYF.